This paragraph covers one TCR beta chain sequence. This clonotype was seen at least ten times. The antigen this receptor binds is unknown. The sample holds no much larger clone one base away, and base qualities are not on file. The library relied on 5' RACE. The instrument given in TCRdb is Illumina HiSeq 2000. A universal primer binding site was added through template switching, and the final cDNA carried a unique molecular identifier so that TCR cDNA molecules could be counted accurately. Specific primers in the conserved constant-segment region were used to synthesize first-strand cDNA for TCR alpha and beta chains. To control for contamination, every cDNA library carried two barcodes: a SMART-Mk sample barcode plus Illumina barcodes. Two successive PCR steps introduced TruSeq adapter sequences along with Illumina sample barcodes. The TCR alpha and beta cDNA libraries were sequenced on the Illumina HiSeq platform using custom primers. The published analysis was carried out like this. MiGEC was used to process raw reads and extract unique molecular identifiers, and MiXCR was used to find CDR3 positions. Recombination models were inferred per individual with the repgenHMM and IGoR tools using an EM algorithm. The tcR package in R was used for shared clonotype analysis, with sharing normalized by the product of cloneset sizes. To study raw recombination without the effects of thymic and clonal selection, out-of-frame nonproductive sequences were analyzed. TCRdb handled the public reads itself, with Q25 trimming in fastp and clone calling in MiXCR, and kept productive beta chains. Rows matching on CDR3 protein sequence are summarized as one entry with the most common DNA and genes. TCRdb's processing, not the authors', yielded these V and J calls. The sample has around 100,000 distinct CDR3 sequences on record, just under 6% of them singletons. 12% of the sample is held by the ten biggest clonotypes.

This record comes from a study of identical twins (dated by TCRdb to 2015 to 2016). With respect to the entire study: The study deep-sequenced TCR alpha and beta repertoires from monozygotic twins, unrelated adults of various ages and cord blood to test whether fetal clonotypes persist. To rule out contamination, replicate twin experiments were performed at different times with different library preparation protocols.

General findings and caveats noted by the study authors: A weaker excess of twin sharing was found in beta out-of-frame sequences because the signal-to-noise ratio was lowered by fewer shared sequences. Conclusions relied on cross-sectional statistical analysis, since the same donors could not be followed over many years. Out-of-frame TCR alpha sequences shared between twins showed an excess of low generation-probability sequences compared with coincidental sharing between unrelated individuals. Zero-insertion analyses could be partly confounded by invariant T cells such as MAIT and iNKT, though diverse VJ usage argued against such confounding for most clonotypes. Abundant cord blood beta clonotypes had fewer insertions, young adult naive repertoires showed a similar but weaker trend, and memory repertoires showed no such trend. Out-of-frame TCR alpha sharing in monozygotic twins was systematically underestimated by recombination models, whereas sharing between unrelated individuals was in agreement with the recombination models.

Every donor in the study was a healthy Caucasian. Using Miltenyi CD45RO+ enrichment and human naive T-cell isolation kits, memory (CD45RO+) and naive T cells were isolated from PBMC. V is shortened by 4 bases, J by 5 bases, and the region joining them spans 9 bases. The CDR3 spans 12 residues, from the cysteine through the phenylalanine. Of the read, only the CDR3 DNA is kept; its 36 bases are in frame from base 1. The germline V gene supplies CDR1 SGHDN and CDR2 FVKESK. This TCR was sampled from a woman aged 45 to 65 in good health. The chain was built from TRBV14 and TRBJ2-7; the D gene assignment is ambiguous. Material for sequencing was memory T cells sorted from blood. According to the study, the label for this sample's cell subset or site signals: CD45RO+ enriched T cells. The base sequence is TGTGCCAGCAGCCCAGCGATCAACGAGCAGTACTTC. Translated, this is CASSPAINEQYF.